Detailed here is one T cell receptor (beta chain). What it recognizes is unknown. This sample is drawn from a study of T cell responses to AZD1222 COVID-19 vaccine. Notes on the study in general: Clonal diversity may have been underestimated in mostly white British donors. No repertoire was sampled before or during the peak T cell response, only after it.

It was second doses at about 4 or about 12 weeks that were pooled. The CDR3 consists of 11 residues. Germline V gene sequence: CDR1 LGHNA, CDR2 YNFKEQ. The ends were cut back, 1 base at V and 6 bases at J, with 1 base in the middle. Here immunoSEQ multiplex PCR was the method, and the copy in TCRdb shows in-frame clones only, minus some. The table lists around 160,000 clones, over 80% of them singletons. Source: peripheral blood, taken 28 days after the second AZD1222 dose. The source of this sequence is an adult who received the AZD1222 COVID-19 vaccine. The chain links TRBV4-2 to TRBJ2-1; no reliable D call. CDR3 region: CASSQGNEQFF. The CDR3 DNA reads as TGTGCCAGCAGCCAAGGCAATGAGCAGTTCTTC.